Shown below are 28 T cell receptor beta chains from a single sample sequenced in a study of cytomegalovirus exposure and HLA in healthy donors. The PCR employed 60 Vbeta primers together with 13 Jbeta primers. The protocol was immunoSEQ multiplex PCR, while the TCRdb copy is restricted to in-frame clones and leaves out a portion. The data show under 150,000 clones, roughly 80% seen once. The sample comprised PBMCs. These TCRs come from a woman aged 45-65 years in good health and CMV-seropositive.

The V call is TRBV5-6, the J call TRBJ2-7; weak D call: TRBD1 (6 bases). V lost 1 base and J 7 bases, leaving 15 bases between the germline ends. The CDR3 runs to 14 residues. Germline V gene sequence: CDR1 SGHDT, CDR2 YYEEEE. The CDR3 reads CASSLPGELWEQYF. The CDR3 DNA is TGTGCCAGCAGCTTGCCAGGGGAACTATGGGAGCAGTACTTC.

The V and J genes are TRBV10-1 and TRBJ2-3, with D maybe TRBD1 (7 bases). V was cut by 2 bases and J by 2 bases, with 35 bases left in between. The CDR3 has 23 amino acids. Germline V CDR1 and CDR2: WNHNN, SYGVQD (reference sequence). The CDR3 sequence: CASSELYLEGGTGALWYTDTQYF. CDR3 DNA: TGCGCCAGCAGTGAGCTTTATCTGGAGGGAGGCACAGGGGCCCTATGGTACACAGATACGCAGTATTTT.

Only a few counts were recorded for this clone. V gene TRBV6-1 combines with J gene TRBJ2-7, with D possibly being TRBD1 (6 bases). V was clipped by 6 bases and J by 0 bases, with 15 bases between them. Germline loops: CDR1 MNHNS, CDR2 SASEGT. The CDR3 runs to 15 residues. CDR3: CASRRGTGLSYEQYF. The CDR3 DNA follows: TGTGCCAGCAGAAGGGGTACAGGGCTCTCCTACGAGCAGTACTTC.

This chain uses TRBV9 with TRBJ1-5, with 11 bases that match TRBD1. The CDR3 is 15 residues long. Losses at the gene ends were 3 bases for V and 2 bases for J; bases not matched to a gene: 1. Germline-derived CDR1 and CDR2 are SGDLS and YYNGEE. The CDR3 spells CASSGTGGGNQPQHF. CDR3 DNA: TGTGCCAGCAGCGGGACAGGGGGCGGCAATCAGCCCCAGCATTTT.

V usage is TRBV29-1 and J usage is TRBJ1-2, with D hard to call. Germline V gene lookup returns CDR1 SQVTM and CDR2 ANQGSEA. The CDR3 totals 9 residues. Deletions cut 8 bases from V and 4 bases from J, with 5 bases between. DNA for the CDR3: TGCAGCTTTAGCTATGGCTACACCTTC. Its translation: CSFSYGYTF.

V gene TRBV28 combines with J gene TRBJ2-7; 9 nucleotides line up with TRBD2. In germline, CDR1 is MDHEN, CDR2 SYDVKM. The CDR3 contains 14 residues. Unmatched junction bases numbered 7, after V lost 6 bases and J lost 4 bases. The CDR3 nucleotides read TGTGCCAGCAGGCCGAGCGGGGGGAGGTACGAGCAGTACTTC. It translates to CASRPSGGRYEQYF.

The rearrangement links TRBV18 to TRBJ2-3, with D uncertain. V dropped 0 bases and J dropped 6 bases, with 10 bases sitting between them. The germline gives CDR1 KGHSH, CDR2 LQKENI. The CDR3 loop spans 14 amino acids. Here the CDR3 reads CASSPPGTFDTQYF. For the CDR3, the DNA is TGTGCCAGCTCACCACCGGGCACCTTTGATACGCAGTATTTT.

The chain recombines TRBV2 with TRBJ2-3; perhaps TRBD1 as D (8 bases). Germline-derived CDR1 and CDR2 are SNHLY and FYNNEI. This CDR3 has 14 amino acids. Deletions cut 7 bases from V and 3 bases from J, with 14 bases between. The CDR3 region is CASNGQGGTDTQYF. DNA for the CDR3: TGTGCCAGCAACGGACAGGGAGGGACAGATACGCAGTATTTT.

A remark on this clone: The germline gene is not matched at one end of the junction; a read error may be the cause. The chain couples TRBV5-1 to TRBJ2-5; 8 bases fit TRBD2. Per the germline V gene, CDR1 is SGHRS and CDR2 is YFSETQ. The CDR3 has 16 amino acids. DNA of the CDR3: TGCGCCGGCAGCTTGATCAGCGGGGGTCGCCAAGAGACCCAGTACTTC. Translating gives CAGSLISGGRQETQYF.

The J gene is TRBJ2-3, the V gene TRBV28; 8 bases fit TRBD1. Germline V CDR1 and CDR2: MDHEN, SYDVKM. The CDR3 spans 15 residues. V shed 6 bases and J 4 bases; nucleotides not matched to a gene: 9. The CDR3 spells CASRLQGVEADTQYF. As DNA, the CDR3 is TGTGCCAGCAGGCTACAGGGGGTAGAGGCAGATACGCAGTATTTT.

This rearrangement joins TRBV9 to TRBJ2-3, with D tentatively TRBD1 (5 bases). There are 16 residues in the CDR3. V lost 2 bases and J lost 2, with 15 bases in between. Per the germline V gene, CDR1 is SGDLS and CDR2 is YYNGEE. The CDR3 sequence: CASSVGPRQNTDTQYF. The CDR3 nucleotides are TGTGCCAGCAGCGTGGGGCCTAGACAGAACACAGATACGCAGTATTTT.

The rearrangement links TRBV28 to TRBJ1-1; unclear D gene. Trimming left V 7 bases short and J 1 base short, with 13 bases between. CDR1 is MDHEN, CDR2 SYDVKM, per germline. This CDR3 has 14 amino acids. The CDR3 DNA is TGTGCCAGCACCCCCCCCCTCCGGAACACTGAAGCTTTCTTT. This translates into CASTPPLRNTEAFF.

This clone has just a few counts. The CDR3 DNA reads as TGTGCCAGCAGCTTGGGCCCGACCACCGGGGAGCTGTTTTTT. Residues: CASSLGPTTGELFF. This chain links TRBV7-3 with TRBJ2-2; D unresolved. The germline gives CDR1 SGHTA, CDR2 FQGTGA. CDR3 size: 14 residues. Trimming left V 3 bases short and J 4 bases short, with 9 bases between.

This clone showed up just once. CDR3 nucleotides: TGTGCCACCAGTCCCTCGGGGGACAGTTACAATGAGCAGTTCTTC. As protein: CATSPSGDSYNEQFF. The chain has TRBV15 and TRBJ2-1, with D maybe TRBD1 (7 bases). Germline V gives CDR1 LNHNV, CDR2 YYDKDF (reference sequence). Trimming took 6 bases from V and 4 from J, leaving 16 bases between them. The CDR3 has 15 amino acids.

The J gene is TRBJ2-3, the V gene TRBV30; D might be TRBD2 (5 bases). V lost 3 bases and J lost 6, with 7 bases in between. The V gene's germline CDR1 is GTSNPN and CDR2 SVGIG (reference sequence). CDR3 length equals 11 residues. This CDR3 is CAWSGVDTQYF. DNA of the CDR3: TGTGCCTGGAGCGGGGTTGATACGCAGTATTTT. Filled out from reference TRBV30 and TRBJ2-3, the complete variable domain reads SQTIHQWPATLVQPVGSPLSLECTVEGTSNPNLYWYRQAAGRGLQLLFYSVGIGQISSEVPQNLSASRPQDRQFILSSKKLLLSDSGFYLCAWSGVDTQYFGPGTRLTVL.

The chain links TRBV15 to TRBJ2-3; 12 nucleotides agree with TRBD2. Germline assignment: CDR1 LNHNV and CDR2 YYDKDF (reference sequence). With V trimmed by 5 bases and J by 1 base, 7 bases remained unmatched. This CDR3 contains 17 residues. The CDR3 DNA sequence: TGTGCCACCAGCCGCCGGACTAGCGGGGCCCGCACAGATACGCAGTATTTT. Translated: CATSRRTSGARTDTQYF. Supplemented by reference TRBV15 and TRBJ2-3, the full variable domain reads DAMVIQNPRYQVTQFGKPVTLSCSQTLNHNVMYWYQQKSSQAPKLLFHYYDKDFNNEADTPDNFQSRRPNTSFCFLDIRSPGLGDTAMYLCATSRRTSGARTDTQYFGPGTRLTVL.

V and J are TRBV29-1 and TRBJ1-1; 8 positions match TRBD1. CDR1 and CDR2 (germline): SQVTM, ANQGSEA. V was pared by 8 bases and J by 1 base, with 6 bases of the junction left unmatched. The length of the CDR3 is 13 residues. The CDR3 here is CSLGQGSNTEAFF. The CDR3 bases are TGCAGCCTCGGACAGGGATCGAACACTGAAGCTTTCTTT.

The chain combines TRBV29-1 with TRBJ2-3; 7 bases match TRBD2. Germline trimming cut 1 base from V and 4 bases from J; bases unmatched to any gene: 5. Per the germline V gene, CDR1 is SQVTM and CDR2 is ANQGSEA. This CDR3 has 14 amino acids. CDR3 sequence (DNA): TGCAGCGTTGAAGCCCGGGGGGTCTCAGATACGCAGTATTTT. Its protein product is CSVEARGVSDTQYF.

The gene calls are TRBV19 and TRBJ2-2, with D possibly TRBD1 on 5 matching bases. V was shortened by 5 bases and J by 1 base, with 8 bases between the two germline ends. The CDR3 totals 14 residues. Germline V CDR1 and CDR2: LNHDA, SQIVND (reference sequence). The DNA for the CDR3 is TGTGCCAGTAGTGTGACAGAGAACACCGGGGAGCTGTTTTTT. Amino acid sequence: CASSVTENTGELFF.

Written as DNA, the CDR3 is TGCGCCAGCAGCTCAGGGGGGACTAATGAAAAACTGTTTTTT. Protein: CASSSGGTNEKLFF. The J gene is TRBJ1-4, the V gene TRBV5-1, with 7 bases matching TRBD1. The CDR3 has 14 amino acids. Germline CDR1 SGHRS, CDR2 YFSETQ. Trimming cost V 3 bases and J 2 bases; bases outside gene matches: 1. The whole variable domain, remainder taken from reference TRBV5-1 and TRBJ1-4, is KAGVTQTPRYLIKTRGQQVTLSCSPISGHRSVSWYQQTPGQGLQFLFEYFSETQRNKGNFPGRFSGRQFSNSRSEMNVSTLELGDSALYLCASSSGGTNEKLFFGSGTQLSVL.

The CDR3 region has the DNA TGTGCCAGCAGCTTTTGGGGTCCTAGCGGGGGCCTGAACACCGGGGAGCTGTTTTTT. Translation: CASSFWGPSGGLNTGELFF. The chain couples TRBV5-4 to TRBJ2-2, with TRBD2 matching over 10 bases. Germline loops: CDR1 SGHNT, CDR2 YYREEE (reference sequence). This CDR3 has 19 amino acids. The V and J ends lost 2 bases and 1 base, in that order; junction bases with no gene match: 11.

The chain combines TRBV11-2 with TRBJ2-5; 8 bases are a match to TRBD1. V lost 5 bases to trimming and J lost 14 bases; unmatched junction nucleotides: 16. Germline-derived CDR1 and CDR2 are SGHAT and FQNNGV. This CDR3 spans 14 amino acids. CDR3 nucleotides: TGTGCCAGCAGCGTGGGTGTGTCCGTCCAGGGGGCCTACTTC. Translation: CASSVGVSVQGAYF.

The chain links TRBV10-3 to TRBJ1-5; possibly TRBD1 for D (6 bases). This CDR3 is 17 amino acids long. CDR1 is ENHRY, CDR2 SYGVKD, per germline. Trimming stripped 2 bases from V and 2 bases from J, with 16 bases between. The CDR3 DNA reads TGTGCCATCAGTGAGCCCCTACAGGGTGGCGGCAATCAGCCCCAGCATTTT. The encoded protein is CAISEPLQGGGNQPQHF.

The chain employs TRBV4-2 and TRBJ2-1; 9 nucleotides align to TRBD2. V lost 1 base to trimming and J lost 4 bases; unmatched junction nucleotides: 8. Germline V gene sequence: CDR1 LGHNA, CDR2 YNFKEQ. The CDR3 is made up of 17 amino acids. CDR3 loop: CASSQGLADTFYNEQFF. The CDR3 coding sequence is TGTGCCAGCAGCCAAGGACTAGCGGACACTTTTTACAATGAGCAGTTCTTC.

This clone has a single count. The chain carries TRBV2 and TRBJ2-1, with TRBD2 matching over 11 bases. This CDR3 has 16 amino acids. Germline lookup yields CDR1 SNHLY and CDR2 FYNNEI. Trimming at V came to 1 base and at J to 5 bases, leaving 4 bases not matched to a gene. CDR3 nucleotides: TGTGCCAGCAGTGAAGTGTATAGCGGGGGGGACAATGAGCAGTTCTTC. This codes for CASSEVYSGGDNEQFF. The complete variable domain, with remaining parts taken from reference TRBV2 and TRBJ2-1, reads EPEVTQTPSHQVTQMGQEVILRCVPISNHLYFYWYRQILGQKVEFLVSFYNNEISEKSEIFDDQFSVERPDGSNFTLKIRSTKLEDSAMYFCASSEVYSGGDNEQFFGPGTRLTVL.

This chain uses TRBV29-1 with TRBJ2-3, with unresolved D. Germline assignment: CDR1 SQVTM and CDR2 ANQGSEA. The CDR3 loop spans 12 amino acids. The germline V and J ends were trimmed by 4 bases and 1 base, with 6 bases remaining between them. CDR3 nucleotide sequence: TGCAGCGTTGTCCAGGGCACAGATACGCAGTATTTT. Translated: CSVVQGTDTQYF.

The chain is built from TRBV10-1 and TRBJ2-4; 12 bases fit TRBD2. The junction had 12 bases not matched to a gene; V was cut back by 6 bases and J by 0 bases. CDR3 size: 19 residues. Germline V gives CDR1 WNHNN, CDR2 SYGVQD (reference sequence). CDR3 sequence (DNA): TGCGCCAGCAGCGCGAGGACTAGCGGGGCGAACCTAGCCAAAAACATTCAGTACTTC. Translation gives CASSARTSGANLAKNIQYF.

This clone was counted a few times. The chain carries TRBV7-6 and TRBJ1-5, with 10 nucleotides matching TRBD1. After removal of 5 bases from V and 0 bases from J, the junction contained 4 bases not matched to a gene. The CDR3 covers 16 residues. Germline CDR1 SGHVS, CDR2 FNYEAQ. The CDR3 sequence is CASSPGTGASNQPQHF. The DNA of the CDR3 is TGTGCCAGCAGCCCCGGGACAGGGGCTAGCAATCAGCCCCAGCATTTT.